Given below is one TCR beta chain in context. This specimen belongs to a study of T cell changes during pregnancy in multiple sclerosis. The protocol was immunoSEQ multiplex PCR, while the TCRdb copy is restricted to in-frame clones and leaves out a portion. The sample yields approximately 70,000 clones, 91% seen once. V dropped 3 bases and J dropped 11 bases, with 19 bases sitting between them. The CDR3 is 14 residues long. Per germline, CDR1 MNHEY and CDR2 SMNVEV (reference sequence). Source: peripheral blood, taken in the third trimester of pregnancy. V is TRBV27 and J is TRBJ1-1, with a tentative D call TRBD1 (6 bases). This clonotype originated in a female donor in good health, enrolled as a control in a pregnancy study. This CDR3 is CASSFLNRDEGAFF. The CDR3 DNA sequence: TGTGCCAGCAGTTTTCTCAACAGGGACGAAGGGGCTTTCTTT.